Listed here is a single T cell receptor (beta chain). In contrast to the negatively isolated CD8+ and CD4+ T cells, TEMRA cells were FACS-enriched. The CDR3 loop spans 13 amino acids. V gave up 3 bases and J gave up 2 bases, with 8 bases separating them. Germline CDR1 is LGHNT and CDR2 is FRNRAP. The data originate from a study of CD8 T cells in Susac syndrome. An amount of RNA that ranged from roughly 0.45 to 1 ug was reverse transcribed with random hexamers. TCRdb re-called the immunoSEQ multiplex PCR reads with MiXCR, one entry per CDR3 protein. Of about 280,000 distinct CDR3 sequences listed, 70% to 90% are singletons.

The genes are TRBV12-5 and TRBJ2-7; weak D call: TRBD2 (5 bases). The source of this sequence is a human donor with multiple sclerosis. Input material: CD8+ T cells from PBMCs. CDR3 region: CASGLGSAYEQYF. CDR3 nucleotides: TGTGCTAGTGGTTTAGGGAGCGCCTACGAGCAGTACTTC.